A selection of T cell receptor beta chains follows, all from one sample in a study of blood T cell repertoires in COVID-19. Sequenced by immunoSEQ multiplex PCR; TCRdb stores in-frame clones only, minus some. This sample has tens of thousands of clones, with roughly 87% found just once. The specimen sequenced was peripheral blood. The receptors here all came from a woman at least 80 years old with COVID-19, enrolled during active disease. CDR3s include the opening cysteine and the closing phenylalanine or tryptophan. The D gene is left open where the match is weak. A clone size is listed for some rows: how often the clone was seen (once, few, many), or a class if it is expanded.

j_call	clone_size	d_call	v_call	cdr3_aa	cdr3_nt
TRBJ1-2	NA	TRBD1	TRBV6-4	CASSETGTGAPYTF	TGTGCCAGCAGTGAAACCGGGACAGGCGCTCCGTACACCTTC
TRBJ2-7	NA	NA	TRBV6-5	CASSYTGGGSYEQYF	TGTGCCAGCAGTTACACAGGGGGGGGCTCCTACGAGCAGTACTTC
TRBJ1-4	few	NA	TRBV6-6	CASSYTGREREKLFF	TGTGCCAGCAGCTATACTGGGAGGGAACGTGAAAAACTGTTTTTT
TRBJ2-1	NA	TRBD2	TRBV30	CAWSPPPGGSYNEQFF	TGTGCCTGGAGCCCTCCGCCGGGGGGGTCCTACAATGAGCAGTTCTTC
TRBJ1-1	NA	NA	TRBV10-2	CASGGKGSMNTEAFF	TGCGCCAGCGGAGGGAAGGGTTCGATGAACACTGAAGCTTTCTTT
TRBJ1-5	NA	NA	TRBV27	CASSTTGTYSNQPQHF	TGTGCCAGCAGCACCACAGGGACGTATAGCAATCAGCCCCAGCATTTT
TRBJ1-6	once	NA	TRBV6-5	CASTWGAHNSPLHF	TGTGCCAGCACGTGGGGAGCCCATAATTCACCCCTCCACTTT
TRBJ1-1	once	NA	TRBV5-6	CASSLAVNTEAFF	TGTGCCAGCAGCTTGGCGGTGAACACTGAAGCTTTCTTT
TRBJ2-5	NA	TRBD1	TRBV15	CATSGTDRGGETQYF	TGTGCCACCAGCGGAACGGACAGGGGGGGAGAGACCCAGTACTTC
TRBJ2-1	NA	NA	TRBV6-5	CASSPQRVEYNEQFF	TGTGCCAGCAGTCCCCAGAGGGTGGAATACAATGAGCAGTTCTTC
TRBJ1-5	once	NA	TRBV27	CASSLYATENQPQHF	TGTGCCAGCAGTTTATACGCGACAGAAAATCAGCCCCAGCATTTT
TRBJ1-3	NA	TRBD1	TRBV3-1/TRBV3-2	CASSATGDGNTIYF	TGTGCCAGCAGCGCTACAGGGGATGGAAACACCATATATTTT
TRBJ1-5	NA	NA	TRBV29-1	CSVGARNQPQHF	TGCAGCGTTGGAGCTCGCAATCAGCCCCAGCATTTT
TRBJ2-7	NA	TRBD1	TRBV7-8	CASSPWGQKISSYEQYF	TGTGCCAGCAGCCCCTGGGGACAGAAGATTAGTTCCTACGAGCAGTACTTC
TRBJ1-1	NA	NA	TRBV11-2	CASSFGWSEAFF	TGTGCCAGCAGCTTCGGGTGGTCTGAAGCTTTCTTT
TRBJ1-1	NA	NA	TRBV5-8	CASSLGRWRMNTEAFF	TGTGCCAGCAGCTTGGGGAGGTGGCGCATGAACACTGAAGCTTTCTTT
TRBJ1-1	once	TRBD1	TRBV5-8	CASSSRQGAEAFF	TGTGCCAGCAGCTCTAGACAGGGTGCTGAAGCTTTCTTT
TRBJ1-4	NA	NA	TRBV10-1	CASRAVNEKLFF	TGCGCCAGCAGGGCAGTTAATGAAAAACTGTTTTTT
TRBJ1-6	NA	TRBD1	TRBV27	CASGSGTGGLSGNSPLHF	TGTGCCAGCGGATCCGGGACAGGGGGCCTAAGTGGTAATTCACCCCTCCACTTT
TRBJ2-1	NA	TRBD2	TRBV9	CASSVRLAGADNEQFF	TGTGCCAGCAGCGTCCGTCTAGCGGGGGCTGACAATGAGCAGTTCTTC
TRBJ2-7	once	TRBD2	TRBV5-1	CASSLGGTTTYEQYF	TGCGCCAGCAGCTTGGGTGGGACTACCACCTACGAGCAGTACTTC
TRBJ1-3	NA	TRBD1	TRBV5-4	CASSLAGTGTGNTIYF	TGTGCCAGCAGCTTGGCCGGGACAGGGACTGGAAACACCATATATTTT
TRBJ1-6	NA	TRBD1	TRBV7-8	CASSLAGGGSYNSPLHF	TGTGCCAGCAGCTTAGCAGGGGGCGGCTCCTATAATTCACCCCTCCACTTT
TRBJ2-5	NA	NA	TRBV7-8	CASSLGTQRVYQETQYF	TGTGCCAGCAGCTTAGGGACCCAGCGGGTTTATCAAGAGACCCAGTACTTC
TRBJ2-3	NA	NA	TRBV24-1	CATSDPGSTDTQYF	TGTGCCACCAGTGACCCGGGAAGCACAGATACGCAGTATTTT
TRBJ1-4	NA	TRBD1	TRBV11-2	CASSLSDRAGEKLFF	TGTGCCAGCAGCTTATCGGACAGGGCCGGGGAAAAACTGTTTTTT
TRBJ1-1	once	TRBD1	TRBV19	CASSIQGQGYTEAFF	TGTGCCAGTAGTATTCAGGGACAGGGTTACACTGAAGCTTTCTTT
TRBJ2-1	NA	NA	TRBV4-2	CASSQDPEAGRRSYNEQFF	TGTGCCAGCAGCCAAGATCCAGAGGCGGGGCGACGCTCCTACAATGAGCAGTTCTTC
TRBJ1-1	NA	NA	TRBV5-1	CASSLGQGIFDTEAFF	TGCGCCAGCAGCTTAGGTCAGGGCATATTCGACACTGAAGCTTTCTTT
TRBJ1-2	NA	TRBD1	TRBV6-5	CASSLSGDRGYGYTF	TGTGCCAGCAGTCTTTCGGGGGACAGGGGTTATGGCTACACCTTC
TRBJ2-2	NA	TRBD2	TRBV27	CASSLSWGGNTGELFF	TGTGCCAGCAGTTTATCGTGGGGGGGGAACACCGGGGAGCTGTTTTTT
TRBJ1-5	once	NA	TRBV1	CTSSPGGIQPQHF	TGCACCAGCAGCCCGGGGGGGATTCAGCCCCAGCATTTT
TRBJ2-2	NA	TRBD1	TRBV27	CASSFLRTGKPGELFF	TGTGCCAGCAGTTTCTTAAGGACAGGGAAGCCCGGGGAGCTGTTTTTT